This entry features one T cell receptor (beta chain) sequence. The same CDR3 also results from other DNA sequences found in this sample. This specimen belongs to a study of shared clonotypes between healthy human individuals. As for the study in general: Per-donor plates numbered three CD4 naive, three CD4 memory, two CD8 naive and one CD8 memory.

Sequencing used immunoSEQ multiplex PCR; TCRdb keeps in-frame clones, though not all of them. The data hold 2.3 million or so clones, with about 92% observed a single time. CDR1 and CDR2 (germline): SGHRS, YFSETQ. The V end was cut by 2 bases, the J end by 5 bases, with 8 bases between. The CDR3 is 12 amino acids. Sequencing was performed on naive CD4+ T cells from PBMCs. Stated subset: CD45RA+ positively selected. This clonotype was sampled from a man between 18 and 29 years old in good health. Some clones in this sample may be carry-over from other donors' samples. The chain is built from TRBV5-1 and TRBJ2-7, with D unresolved. The CDR3 loop reads CASSFPGDEQYF. DNA of the CDR3: TGCGCCAGCAGCTTCCCTGGGGACGAGCAGTACTTC.